Listed here are 17 T cell receptor beta chains from one sample, sequenced in a study (dated by TCRdb to 2016 to 2018). Libraries were prepared through RT-PCR. Sequencing was carried out with an Illumina MiSeq. The public sequencing data were trimmed at Q25 with fastp and processed into clonotypes with MiXCR by TCRdb, which kept only in-frame beta chains. All rows with the same CDR3 protein become a single entry with the most common DNA and genes. Present in this sample are about 680,000 distinct CDR3 sequences, 14% of which were seen just once. Roughly 3.9% of the sample rests with the top ten. Sequenced sample: memory CD4+ T cells from blood. These receptors were collected from a female donor in good health, serving as a healthy control.

The chain carries TRBV5-6 and TRBJ1-1, with 7 bases identical to TRBD1. The CDR3 contains 18 residues. The V gene's germline CDR1 is SGHDT and CDR2 YYEEEE. V shed 3 bases and J 0 bases; nucleotides not matched to a gene: 14. The CDR3 sequence is CASSSSQRGLGMNTEAFF. The CDR3 coding sequence is TGTGCCAGCAGCTCGAGTCAGAGGGGGCTCGGTATGAACACTGAAGCTTTCTTT.

Comment on this clonotype: This may stem from a read error, because a much larger clone lies one nucleotide away. This CDR3 is missing its conserved last phenylalanine or tryptophan, likely due to a read error. The chain joins TRBV20-1 to TRBJ1-4, with TRBD1 identical over 7 bases. Germline V gene sequence: CDR1 DFQATT, CDR2 SNEGSKA (reference sequence). CDR3 length: 12 amino acids. V lost 5 bases to trimming and J lost 8 bases; unmatched junction nucleotides: 5. The CDR3 spells CSAQQGREKLFL. In DNA, the CDR3 is TGCAGTGCTCAACAGGGGCGGGAAAAACTGTTTTTG.

This clonotype was detected only a few times. This chain uses TRBV7-9 with TRBJ1-1; no reliable D call. The CDR3 consists of 14 residues. Germline CDR1 SEHNR, CDR2 FQNEAQ (reference sequence). V shed 3 bases and J shed 2 bases, with 10 bases lying between them. The CDR3 DNA reads as TGTGCCAGCAGCTTCTGGGAGCAAAACACTGAAGCTTTCTTT. Amino acid sequence: CASSFWEQNTEAFF.

This clonotype was seen only a few times. The chain combines TRBV6-6 with TRBJ1-2; weak D call: TRBD1 (5 bases). From germline, CDR1 is MNHNY and CDR2 SVGAGI (reference sequence). Trimming stripped 2 bases from V and 8 bases from J, with 12 bases between. CDR3 length: 13 amino acids. CDR3 sequence reads: CASSYKAGRGYTF. The CDR3 region has the DNA TGTGCCAGCAGTTACAAGGCAGGGCGCGGCTACACCTTC.

This chain links TRBV4-1 with TRBJ2-1; perhaps TRBD1 as D (6 bases). Deletions cut 0 bases from V and 10 bases from J, with 16 bases between. The V gene's germline CDR1 is MGHRA and CDR2 YSYEKL. The CDR3 totals 15 residues. CDR3 sequence: CASSQDRLGASEQFF. The CDR3 DNA reads TGCGCCAGCAGCCAAGATCGTCTGGGGGCAAGCGAGCAGTTCTTC.

The chain links TRBV11-2 to TRBJ2-7; 10 bases map to TRBD2. The CDR3 length is 16 residues. The V segment lost 3 bases and the J segment 1 base; nucleotides outside the gene matches: 6. Germline V gene lookup returns CDR1 SGHAT and CDR2 FQNNGV. The CDR3 DNA reads as TGTGCCAGCAGCTTTACAAGCGGGGGGGGTTCCTACGAGCAGTACTTC. Translated: CASSFTSGGGSYEQYF.

In this sample, this clonotype turned up a few times. The J gene is TRBJ2-7, the V gene TRBV7-2; TRBD2 is a possible D gene (6 bases). V was trimmed by 1 base and J by 2 bases, leaving 15 bases between them. The CDR3 runs 16 residues. Germline assignment: CDR1 SGHTA and CDR2 FQGNSA. The CDR3 nucleotides are TGTGCCAGCAGCTTAGACCCCGAGCGGGTACCCTACGAGCAGTACTTC. As protein: CASSLDPERVPYEQYF.

This clonotype was observed a handful of times. The chain links TRBV28 to TRBJ2-7; D ambiguous. The V gene lost 9 bases and the J gene lost 2 bases, with 20 bases spanning the gap. The CDR3 loop spans 15 amino acids. Germline loops: CDR1 MDHEN, CDR2 SYDVKM. This CDR3 reads CASRLTSRSPYEQYF. The CDR3 DNA follows: TGTGCCAGTCGTCTAACCTCCCGGTCTCCCTACGAGCAGTACTTC.

Comment on this clonotype: A clone one base away is much larger, so this may be a read error. The chain employs TRBV5-1 and TRBJ2-1; possibly TRBD1 or TRBD2 for D (5 bases each). With 4 bases removed from V and 5 bases from J, the gap between germline ends came to 13 bases. This CDR3 contains 14 residues. Germline assignment: CDR1 SGHRS and CDR2 YFSETQ. Written as DNA, the CDR3 is TGCGCCAGCAGCCTACAGGTGGGGGACAATGAGCAGTTCTTC. Amino acids: CASSLQVGDNEQFF. Full variable domain (rest looked up from reference TRBV5-1 and TRBJ2-1): KAGVTQTPRYLIKTRGQQVTLSCSPISGHRSVSWYQQTPGQGLQFLFEYFSETQRNKGNFPGRFSGRQFSNSRSEMNVSTLELGDSALYLCASSLQVGDNEQFFGPGTRLTVL.

This rearrangement joins TRBV5-1 to TRBJ2-2, with 7 bases aligning to TRBD1. After removal of 4 bases from V and 5 bases from J, the junction contained 2 bases not matched to a gene. Germline V lookup: CDR1 SGHRS, CDR2 YFSETQ. The CDR3 spans 13 residues. The CDR3, as DNA: TGCGCCAGCAGCGTACAGGGGACCGGGGAGCTGTTTTTT. Translating it yields CASSVQGTGELFF. Complete variable domain (other parts from reference TRBV5-1 and TRBJ2-2): KAGVTQTPRYLIKTRGQQVTLSCSPISGHRSVSWYQQTPGQGLQFLFEYFSETQRNKGNFPGRFSGRQFSNSRSEMNVSTLELGDSALYLCASSVQGTGELFFGEGSRLTVL.

This clonotype appeared many times. The V call is TRBV12-3 or TRBV12-4, the J call TRBJ2-1; D gene ambiguous. Trimming left V 6 bases short and J 8 bases short, with 11 bases between. CDR3 size: 12 residues. The CDR3 here is CASRLRADEQFF. DNA for the CDR3: TGTGCCAGCAGGCTTCGGGCCGATGAGCAGTTCTTC.

Regarding this clonotype: Possible read error: a much larger clone is one base away. V is TRBV6-5 and J is TRBJ1-2; D is possibly TRBD1 (5 bases). This CDR3 spans 15 amino acids. Trimming removed 6 bases from V and 2 bases from J, with 16 bases in between. Germline loops: CDR1 MNHEY, CDR2 SVGAGI. In DNA, the CDR3 is TGTGCCAGCAGGGCGATAACGGGACCCAACTATGGCTACACCTTC. Its protein product is CASRAITGPNYGYTF.

This clonotype was detected ten times or more. The rearrangement joins TRBV5-1 to TRBJ1-1; D ambiguous. The CDR3 consists of 12 residues. Trimming took off 1 base at V and 5 bases at J, with 6 bases between the two ends. Per germline, CDR1 SGHRS and CDR2 YFSETQ. CDR3 region: CASSLTWTEAFF. The CDR3 coding sequence is TGCGCCAGCAGCTTGACGTGGACTGAAGCTTTCTTT.

This chain uses TRBV20-1 with TRBJ2-3; D is ambiguous. The CDR3 is 14 residues long. CDR1 is DFQATT and CDR2 is SNEGSKA in the germline V gene (reference sequence). Trimming stripped 4 bases from V and 0 bases from J, with 11 bases between. CDR3 amino acids: CSATVSTSTDTQYF. DNA for the CDR3: TGCAGTGCTACCGTGAGCACTAGCACAGATACGCAGTATTTT.

The CDR3 DNA is TGTGCCATCAGTGTCGGGGGGATCAATGAGCAGTTCTTC. It encodes CAISVGGINEQFF. The chain uses TRBV10-3 and TRBJ2-1; 7 bases align to TRBD2. The length of the CDR3 is 13 residues. V lost 4 bases to trimming and J lost 6 bases; unmatched junction nucleotides: 3. The germline V gene encodes CDR1 ENHRY and CDR2 SYGVKD.

This clonotype was observed a handful of times. This chain's CDR3 is CAAGALSNQPQHF. DNA of the CDR3: TGTGCAGCGGGGGCTCTTAGCAATCAGCCCCAGCATTTT. The genes are TRBV19 and TRBJ1-5; D may be TRBD1 (6 bases). The CDR3 consists of 13 residues. Germline CDR1 LNHDA, CDR2 SQIVND (reference sequence).

The CDR3 sequence is CASSSVPGQGAGRYTF. Written as DNA, the CDR3 is TGTGCCAGCAGCTCGGTCCCGGGACAGGGGGCAGGGCGCTACACCTTC. The chain recombines TRBV7-2 with TRBJ1-2, with 12 bases lining up with TRBD1. There are 16 residues in the CDR3. Germline V gene sequence: CDR1 SGHTA, CDR2 FQGNSA. V dropped 4 bases and J dropped 9; count of bases not matched to a gene: 12.